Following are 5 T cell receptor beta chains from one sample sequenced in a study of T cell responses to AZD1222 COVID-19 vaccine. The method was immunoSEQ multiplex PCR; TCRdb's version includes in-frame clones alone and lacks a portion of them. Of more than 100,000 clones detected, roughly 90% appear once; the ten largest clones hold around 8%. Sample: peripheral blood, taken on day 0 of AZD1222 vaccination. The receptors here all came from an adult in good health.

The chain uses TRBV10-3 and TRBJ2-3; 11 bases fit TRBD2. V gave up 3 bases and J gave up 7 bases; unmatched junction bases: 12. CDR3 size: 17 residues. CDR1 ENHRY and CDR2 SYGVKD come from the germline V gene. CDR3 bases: TGTGCCATCAGTGACCCGGGACTAGCGGAAGGGGGGAATACGCAGTATTTT. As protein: CAISDPGLAEGGNTQYF.

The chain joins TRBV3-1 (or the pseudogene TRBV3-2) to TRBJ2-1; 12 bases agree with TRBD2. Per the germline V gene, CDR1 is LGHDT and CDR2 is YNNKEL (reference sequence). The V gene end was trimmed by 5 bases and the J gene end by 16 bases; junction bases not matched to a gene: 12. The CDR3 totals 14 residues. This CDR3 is CASSSRTSGAVEFF. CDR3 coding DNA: TGTGCCAGCAGCTCCCGGACTAGCGGGGCCGTGGAATTCTTC.

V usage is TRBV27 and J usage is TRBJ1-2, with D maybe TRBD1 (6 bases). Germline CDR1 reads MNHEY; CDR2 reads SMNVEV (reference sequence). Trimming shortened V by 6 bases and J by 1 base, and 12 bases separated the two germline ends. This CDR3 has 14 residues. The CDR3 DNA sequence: TGTGCCAGCAGCCGGGACACTGTTAACTATGGCTACACCTTC. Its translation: CASSRDTVNYGYTF.

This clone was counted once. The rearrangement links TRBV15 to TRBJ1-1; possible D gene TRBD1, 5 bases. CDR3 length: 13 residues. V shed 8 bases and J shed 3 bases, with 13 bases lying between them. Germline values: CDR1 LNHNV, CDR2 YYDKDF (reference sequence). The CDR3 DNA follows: TGTGCCACCGGGGGAGGTCGAGACACTGAAGCTTTCTTT. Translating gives CATGGGRDTEAFF.

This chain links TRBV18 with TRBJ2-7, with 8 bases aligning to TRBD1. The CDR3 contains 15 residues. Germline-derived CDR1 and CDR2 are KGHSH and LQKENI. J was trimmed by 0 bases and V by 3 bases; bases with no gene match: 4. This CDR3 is CASSPGQESSYEQYF. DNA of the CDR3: TGTGCCAGCTCACCGGGACAGGAGAGCTCCTACGAGCAGTACTTC.